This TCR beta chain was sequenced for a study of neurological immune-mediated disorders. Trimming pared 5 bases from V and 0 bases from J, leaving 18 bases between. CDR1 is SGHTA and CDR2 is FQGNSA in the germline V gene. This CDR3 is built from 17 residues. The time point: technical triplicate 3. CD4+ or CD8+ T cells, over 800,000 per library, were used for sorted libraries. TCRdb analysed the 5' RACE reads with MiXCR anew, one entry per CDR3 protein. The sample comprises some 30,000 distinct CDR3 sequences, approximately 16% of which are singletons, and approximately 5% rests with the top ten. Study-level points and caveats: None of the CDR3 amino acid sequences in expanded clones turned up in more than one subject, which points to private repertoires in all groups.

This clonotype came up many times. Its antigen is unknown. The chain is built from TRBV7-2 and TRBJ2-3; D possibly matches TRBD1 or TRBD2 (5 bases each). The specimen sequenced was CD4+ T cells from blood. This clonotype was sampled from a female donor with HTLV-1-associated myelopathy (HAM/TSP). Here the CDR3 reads CASSPSRGTASTDTQYF. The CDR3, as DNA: TGTGCCAGCAGCCCCTCCCGAGGGACGGCCAGCACAGATACGCAGTATTTT.